One and the same sample provided the 26 T cell receptor beta chains below, sequenced in a study of memory CD4+ T cells and cytomegalovirus serostatus. The sort gate was single viable CD3+CD4+CD8-CD45RO+ cells for memory CD4+ T cells. The assay was immunoSEQ multiplex PCR, and TCRdb's table has in-frame clones only and misses some. This table holds tens of thousands of clones, about 73% found once. The specimen was memory CD4+ T cells from blood. The receptor set was obtained from an adult in good health and CMV-seronegative.

This clone has only a few counts. J is TRBJ1-5 and V is TRBV2; 7 nucleotides match TRBD1. With 3 bases clipped from V and 7 bases from J, the junction kept 9 bases outside the gene matches. CDR1 and CDR2 from the germline V gene are SNHLY and FYNNEI. The CDR3 has 15 amino acids. The CDR3 spells CASSEYRGSGQPQHF. The CDR3 DNA reads TGTGCCAGCAGTGAGTACAGGGGTTCGGGACAGCCCCAGCATTTT.

The rearrangement links TRBV19 to TRBJ1-1; possibly TRBD1 for D (5 bases). Germline CDR1 and CDR2: LNHDA and SQIVND (reference sequence). V shed 6 bases and J shed 0 bases, with 14 bases lying between them. This CDR3 region has 15 residues. The CDR3 DNA follows: TGTGCCAGTAGATCGGGGGAGGGCCTGAACACTGAAGCTTTCTTT. Translation gives CASRSGEGLNTEAFF.

The J gene is TRBJ1-1, the V gene TRBV6-5, with no clear D. The germline CDR1 and CDR2 sequences are MNHEY and SVGAGI. The ends were cut back, 2 bases at V and 1 base at J, with 11 bases in the middle. The CDR3 is made up of 15 amino acids. The CDR3 nucleotides read TGTGCCAGCAGTTACCTCCCGGGGTCGAACACTGAAGCTTTCTTT. It specifies CASSYLPGSNTEAFF.

V is TRBV5-4 and J is TRBJ2-5, with 7 positions matching TRBD2. The V and J ends lost 2 bases and 4 bases, in that order; junction bases with no gene match: 5. The CDR3 totals 14 residues. CDR1 SGHNT and CDR2 YYREEE come from the germline V gene (reference sequence). CDR3 region: CASSLMTSRETQYF. CDR3 DNA sequence: TGTGCCAGCAGCTTAATGACTAGCAGAGAGACCCAGTACTTC.

The V gene is TRBV9, the J gene TRBJ1-3, with D unclear. The CDR3 covers 13 residues. Per the germline V gene, CDR1 is SGDLS and CDR2 is YYNGEE. The ends were cut back, 0 bases at V and 4 bases at J, with 5 bases in the middle. The CDR3 loop reads CASSVAGGNTIYF. The CDR3 DNA follows: TGTGCCAGCAGCGTAGCCGGGGGAAACACCATATATTTT.

This chain joins TRBV6-5 and TRBJ2-1; the D gene could be TRBD1 or TRBD2 (7 bases each). The germline V and J ends were trimmed by 6 bases and 6 bases, with 18 bases remaining between them. The CDR3 has 15 amino acids. The germline V gene has CDR1 MNHEY and CDR2 SVGAGI. The CDR3 DNA follows: TGTGCCAGCAGCCTCAGACAGGGACTACGCAATGAGCAGTTCTTC. Translating it yields CASSLRQGLRNEQFF.

J is TRBJ2-7 and V is TRBV10-3; D remains unclear. The CDR3 has 11 amino acids. Germline V gene data show CDR1 as ENHRY and CDR2 as SYGVKD. V gave up 4 bases and J gave up 0 bases, with 1 base separating them. CDR3: CAISASYEQYF. The CDR3 coding sequence is TGTGCCATCAGTGCCTCCTACGAGCAGTACTTC.

The chain employs TRBV6-5 and TRBJ1-6, with TRBD1 as a possible D gene (6 bases). Trimming left V 2 bases short and J 7 bases short, with 12 bases between. CDR1 and CDR2 from the germline V gene are MNHEY and SVGAGI. This CDR3 comprises 15 residues. The CDR3 region has the DNA TGTGCCAGCAGTTACGGGCTGGGGGCGAATTCACCCCTCCACTTT. Residues: CASSYGLGANSPLHF.

The V call is TRBV30, the J call TRBJ1-5; TRBD1 is a possible D gene (5 bases). The CDR3 runs to 13 residues. Per germline, CDR1 GTSNPN and CDR2 SVGIG (reference sequence). V was pared by 2 bases and J by 4 bases, with 9 bases between. The CDR3 nucleotides read TGTGCCTGGAGTACAGGTGGGAATCAGCCCCAGCATTTT. It specifies CAWSTGGNQPQHF. Full variable domain (missing parts from reference TRBV30 and TRBJ1-5): SQTIHQWPATLVQPVGSPLSLECTVEGTSNPNLYWYRQAAGRGLQLLFYSVGIGQISSEVPQNLSASRPQDRQFILSSKKLLLSDSGFYLCAWSTGGNQPQHFGDGTRLSIL.

The chain employs TRBV6-5 and TRBJ2-7; D is perhaps TRBD1 (5 bases). The CDR3 is 12 residues long. Germline V lookup: CDR1 MNHEY, CDR2 SVGAGI. Trimming pared 8 bases from V and 3 bases from J, leaving 11 bases between. CDR3 loop: CASHGQRYEQYF. The CDR3, as DNA: TGTGCCAGCCACGGACAACGCTACGAGCAGTACTTC.

The gene calls are TRBV29-1 and TRBJ2-1; D remains ambiguous. This CDR3 is built from 15 residues. From germline, CDR1 is SQVTM and CDR2 ANQGSEA. V was shortened by 6 bases and J by 4 bases, with 19 bases between the two germline ends. DNA for the CDR3: TGCAGCGTACGAGACCGGACGGACGCTTACAATGAGCAGTTCTTC. Its protein product is CSVRDRTDAYNEQFF.

In this sample, this clone turned up once. V and J are TRBV12-5 and TRBJ2-2; the D call may be TRBD1 or TRBD2 (6 bases each). The germline V gene encodes CDR1 LGHNT and CDR2 FRNRAP. The CDR3 is 15 amino acids. Between the trimmed V and J ends, which lost 5 bases and 3 bases, there was a span of 13 bases. DNA of the CDR3: TGTGCTAGTGGTCCGGAGGGGGGCGACACCGGGGAGCTGTTTTTT. Protein sequence: CASGPEGGDTGELFF. The variable domain in full, completed from reference TRBV12-5 and TRBJ2-2, reads DARVTQTPRHKVTEMGQEVTMRCQPILGHNTVFWYRQTMMQGLELLAYFRNRAPLDDSGMPKDRFSAEMPDATLATLKIQPSEPRDSAVYFCASGPEGGDTGELFFGEGSRLTVL.

As concerns this clone: One end of the junction is discordant with germline, which a read error may explain. The rearrangement uses TRBV6-4 and TRBJ2-2; no clear D. The CDR3 extends over 15 amino acids. In germline, CDR1 is MRHNA, CDR2 SNTAGT. The CDR3 nucleotides are TGTGCCGGCAGCCTAGACCACGGAAGGACCGGGGAGCTGTTTTTT. Its protein product is CAGSLDHGRTGELFF.

This clone occurred a few times. CDR3 sequence (DNA): TGTGCCAGCAGTTCTACTAGTGAAGCTTTCTTT. This encodes CASSSTSEAFF. The chain employs TRBV6-5 and TRBJ1-1; D uncertain. This CDR3 comprises 11 residues. The germline V gene encodes CDR1 MNHEY and CDR2 SVGAGI. Trimming shortened V by 4 bases and J by 7 bases, and 7 bases separated the two germline ends.

J is TRBJ2-5 and V is TRBV5-1; TRBD1 aligns across 9 bases. The J segment lost 2 bases and the V segment lost 4 bases, leaving 6 bases of the junction unmatched. Germline V gene data show CDR1 as SGHRS and CDR2 as YFSETQ. There are 15 residues in the CDR3. The CDR3 spells CASSGGTGRQETQYF. The DNA for the CDR3 is TGCGCCAGCAGCGGGGGGACAGGGAGACAAGAGACCCAGTACTTC.

The rearrangement joins TRBV7-2 to TRBJ2-7; a possible D gene is TRBD2 (6 bases). With 2 bases removed from V and 9 bases from J, the gap between germline ends came to 17 bases. The CDR3 consists of 14 residues. Looked up from germline, CDR1 is SGHTA and CDR2 is FQGNSA. The CDR3 coding sequence is TGTGCCAGCAGCTTAATAGCAGATCGGAGGGGGCAGTACTTC. This encodes CASSLIADRRGQYF.

The count of this clone is one. The chain employs TRBV6-5 and TRBJ1-6; D gene uncertain. The CDR3 sequence is 15 residues long. Trimming left V 3 bases short and J 7 bases short, with 13 bases between. The germline V gene has CDR1 MNHEY and CDR2 SVGAGI. Written as DNA, the CDR3 is TGTGCCAGCAGTTATCTCCCACTAGGGAATTCACCCCTCCACTTT. This encodes CASSYLPLGNSPLHF.

The chain has TRBV9 and TRBJ2-1, with 10 nucleotides matching TRBD2. Germline assignment: CDR1 SGDLS and CDR2 YYNGEE. The length of the CDR3 is 15 residues. Trimming removed 4 bases from V and 2 bases from J; junction bases left unmatched: 3. The CDR3 nucleotides are TGTGCCAGCAGCTTTAGCGGGGGGCCCTACAATGAGCAGTTCTTC. This translates into CASSFSGGPYNEQFF.

This chain joins TRBV19 and TRBJ1-6, with 8 bases lining up with TRBD1. CDR1 LNHDA and CDR2 SQIVND come from the germline V gene (reference sequence). This CDR3 has 16 amino acids. The trim removed 1 base at V and 8 bases at J, leaving 7 bases unmatched. CDR3 coding DNA: TGTGCCAGTAGTATAGGTGACGACAGGGGACATTCACCCCTCCACTTT. Translated: CASSIGDDRGHSPLHF.

V gene TRBV7-9 combines with J gene TRBJ2-2, with TRBD1 identical over 9 bases. V shed 11 bases and J 5 bases; nucleotides not matched to a gene: 18. CDR3 size: 17 residues. Germline CDR1 SEHNR, CDR2 FQNEAQ (reference sequence). The CDR3 bases are TGTGCCCAATTGCCAGAAAAGGGACAGGGACGGACCGGGGAGCTGTTTTTT. Residues: CAQLPEKGQGRTGELFF.

This rearrangement joins TRBV11-3 to TRBJ2-5; D remains ambiguous. Looked up from germline, CDR1 is SGHNT and CDR2 is YENEEA. The CDR3 length is 13 residues. Trimming pared 5 bases from V and 4 bases from J, leaving 11 bases between. This CDR3 is CASSGSYGETQYF. CDR3 nucleotide sequence: TGTGCCAGCAGCGGGTCGTACGGAGAGACCCAGTACTTC.

V and J are TRBV6-1 and TRBJ2-7; D gene ambiguous. The CDR3 runs 13 residues. Trimming took 11 bases from V and 4 from J, leaving 18 bases between them. CDR1 and CDR2 (germline): MNHNS, SASEGT. DNA for the CDR3: TGTGCCGTCCCCCGAGTTAACCAATACGAGCAGTACTTC. Translating it yields CAVPRVNQYEQYF.

The genes are TRBV28 and TRBJ2-1, with a possible D match to TRBD2 (6 bases). V lost 2 bases to trimming and J lost 2 bases, with 16 bases between them. This CDR3 contains 17 residues. The germline V gene has CDR1 MDHEN and CDR2 SYDVKM. The CDR3: CASSLGTARGAYNEQFF. CDR3 DNA: TGTGCCAGCAGTTTAGGGACCGCGCGGGGCGCCTACAATGAGCAGTTCTTC.

DNA for the CDR3: TGTGCCAGCAGCGCACGGACAGGGCGAGAGACCCAGTACTTC. Translating it yields CASSARTGRETQYF. The chain combines TRBV9 with TRBJ2-5, with 8 bases identical to TRBD1. Germline CDR1 and CDR2: SGDLS and YYNGEE. The trim removed 3 bases at V and 4 bases at J, leaving 5 bases unmatched. The CDR3 consists of 14 residues.

The chain combines TRBV5-6 with TRBJ2-5, with D uncertain. Between the trimmed V and J ends, which lost 4 bases and 2 bases, there was a span of 15 bases. The V gene's germline CDR1 is SGHDT and CDR2 YYEEEE. The CDR3 totals 15 residues. CDR3 amino acids: CASSIPVGPQETQYF. In DNA, the CDR3 is TGTGCCAGCAGCATCCCCGTCGGGCCACAAGAGACCCAGTACTTC.

The rearrangement links TRBV6-5 to TRBJ2-5; 7 bases map to TRBD1. Trimming at V came to 6 bases and at J to 3 bases, leaving 10 bases not matched to a gene. The CDR3 totals 15 residues. CDR1 is MNHEY and CDR2 is SVGAGI in the germline V gene. The CDR3 reads CASRPYITGEETQYF. The CDR3, as DNA: TGTGCCAGCAGACCCTACATTACAGGGGAAGAGACCCAGTACTTC.